This T cell receptor (beta chain) was sequenced for a study of brain metastases from non-small cell lung cancer. Trimming shortened V by 6 bases and J by 3 bases, and 17 bases separated the two germline ends. CDR3 size: 16 residues. Germline V CDR1 and CDR2: LNHDA, SQIVND (reference sequence). Here immunoSEQ multiplex PCR was the method, and the copy in TCRdb shows in-frame clones only, minus some. The sample includes about 1,400 clones, over 80% of them seen just once. This clonotype was sampled from a donor at least 40 years old with non-small cell lung cancer. The chain links TRBV19 to TRBJ2-2; perhaps TRBD2 as D (7 bases). The specimen sequenced was tumor-adjacent normal tissue. The CDR3 here is CASRRGAVLDTGELFF. The CDR3 region has the DNA TGTGCCAGTAGACGGGGGGCCGTTTTGGACACCGGGGAGCTGTTTTTT.